The clone carrying this T cell receptor beta chain occurred many times. Antigen unknown. The CDR3 has 16 residues. Germline-derived CDR1 and CDR2 are SGHAT and FQNNGV. Trimming cost V 5 bases and J 4 bases; bases outside gene matches: 13. The sample belongs to a study of read filtering for tumor transcriptome and immune sequencing. The library was built from roughly 400 ng RNA with molecular barcoded adaptors for alpha/delta and beta/gamma chains. TCRdb itself ran the reads through MiXCR, one entry per CDR3 protein. The sample consists of approximately 65,000 distinct CDR3 sequences, approximately 15% of them appearing once. The study's findings and limits: IR-seq and RNA-seq agreed better without single-read clonotypes. In IR-seq, single-read clonotypes were 75% to 90% of clonotypes but around 3.5% of reads.

The chain joins TRBV11-2 to TRBJ2-7, with TRBD2 identical over 8 bases. The sample consisted of a population of CD138-negative cells sorted from bone marrow. The receptor was isolated from a donor at least 40 years old with multiple myeloma. The CDR3 sequence: CASSPQAGGWTYEQYF. The DNA of the CDR3 is TGTGCCAGCAGCCCCCAGGCGGGGGGTTGGACTTACGAGCAGTACTTC.